This TCR beta chain emerged from a study of blood T cell repertoires in COVID-19. Libraries were prepared by immunoSEQ multiplex PCR; TCRdb keeps only in-frame clonotypes and omits some of them. Of tens of thousands of clones detected, 90% appear once; the ten largest clones hold roughly 2.8%. CDR3 length equals 15 residues. Germline V gene data show CDR1 as SGHAT and CDR2 as FQNNGV. V was cut by 4 bases and J by 6 bases, with 16 bases left in between. The sequenced sample was peripheral blood. The chain joins TRBV11-2 to TRBJ1-5, with D tentatively TRBD1 (6 bases). The receptor comes from a man aged 50 or older with active COVID-19. The CDR3 loop reads CASSSGGGAGQPQHF. In DNA, the CDR3 is TGTGCCAGCAGCTCCGGTGGGGGGGCCGGTCAGCCCCAGCATTTT.